The 5 T cell receptor beta chains in this list originate from one sample, sequenced in a study of neurological immune-mediated disorders. Time point of the sample: longitudinal time-point 3. TCRdb re-called the 5' RACE reads through MiXCR, storing one row per CDR3 protein. The sample carries roughly 42,000 distinct CDR3 sequences, about 13% recorded once. Sequencing was performed on PBMCs. All receptors come from a man under 40 in good health.

This clonotype appeared many times. The chain joins TRBV7-8 to TRBJ2-1, with D tentatively TRBD1 (6 bases). Per germline, CDR1 SGHVS and CDR2 FQNEAQ. Trimming took 5 bases from V and 4 from J, leaving 9 bases between them. The CDR3 covers 13 residues. The CDR3 spells CASSKGDYNEQFF. In DNA, the CDR3 is TGTGCCAGCAGCAAGGGGGATTACAATGAGCAGTTCTTC.

There are many counts of this clonotype. The gene calls are TRBV2 and TRBJ1-5; 8 bases line up with TRBD1. This CDR3 spans 13 amino acids. V shed 4 bases and J 7 bases; nucleotides not matched to a gene: 3. CDR1 is SNHLY and CDR2 is FYNNEI in the germline V gene. The CDR3 spells CASSADREQPQHF. The DNA of the CDR3 is TGTGCCAGCAGTGCGGACAGGGAGCAGCCCCAGCATTTT.

This clonotype was observed at least ten times. This CDR3 reads CASSLAQSQETQYF. CDR3 DNA sequence: TGTGCCAGCAGTTTAGCGCAGAGCCAAGAGACCCAGTACTTC. This rearrangement joins TRBV12-3 or TRBV12-4 to TRBJ2-5; D is unresolved. This CDR3 contains 14 residues. Trimming shortened V by 0 bases and J by 1 base, and 6 bases separated the two germline ends.

This clonotype was seen a handful of times. V usage is TRBV6-1 and J usage is TRBJ1-5; 7 bases match TRBD1. The CDR3 has 15 amino acids. CDR1 MNHNS and CDR2 SASEGT come from the germline V gene. V lost 3 bases to trimming and J lost 1 base; unmatched junction nucleotides: 3. The CDR3 loop reads CASSEGTESNQPQHF. The CDR3 DNA reads TGTGCCAGCAGTGAGGGGACAGAGAGCAATCAGCCCCAGCATTTT.

This clonotype was recorded at least ten times. The genes are TRBV5-1 and TRBJ2-1, with unresolved D. Between the trimmed V and J ends, which lost 3 bases and 6 bases, there was a span of 13 bases. Germline-derived CDR1 and CDR2 are SGHRS and YFSETQ. The CDR3 has 14 residues. CDR3 sequence (DNA): TGCGCCAGCAGCTGGAGTACCCAAGGCAATGAGCAGTTCTTC. Its protein is CASSWSTQGNEQFF.